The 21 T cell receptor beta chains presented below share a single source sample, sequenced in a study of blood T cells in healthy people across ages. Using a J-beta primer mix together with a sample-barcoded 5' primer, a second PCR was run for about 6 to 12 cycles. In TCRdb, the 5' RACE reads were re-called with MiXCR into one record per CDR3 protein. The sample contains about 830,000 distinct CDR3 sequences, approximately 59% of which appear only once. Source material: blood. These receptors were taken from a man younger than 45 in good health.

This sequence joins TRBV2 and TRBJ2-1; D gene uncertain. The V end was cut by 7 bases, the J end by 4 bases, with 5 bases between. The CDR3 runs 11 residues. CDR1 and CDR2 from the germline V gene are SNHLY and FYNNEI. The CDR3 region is CASNLYNEQFF. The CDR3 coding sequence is TGTGCCAGCAACCTGTACAATGAGCAGTTCTTC.

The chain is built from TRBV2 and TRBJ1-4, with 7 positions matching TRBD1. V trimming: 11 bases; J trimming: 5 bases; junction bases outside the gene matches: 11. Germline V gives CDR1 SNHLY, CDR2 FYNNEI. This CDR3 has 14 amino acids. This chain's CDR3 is CARGPGQSNEKLFF. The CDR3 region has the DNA TGTGCCCGTGGACCGGGACAGTCGAATGAAAAACTGTTTTTT.

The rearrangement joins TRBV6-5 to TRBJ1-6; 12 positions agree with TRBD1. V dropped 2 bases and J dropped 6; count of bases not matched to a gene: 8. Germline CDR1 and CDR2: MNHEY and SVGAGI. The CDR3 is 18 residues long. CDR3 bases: TGTGCCAGCAGTTACGACACGGGACAGGGGGCTTTTAATTCACCCCTCCACTTT. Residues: CASSYDTGQGAFNSPLHF.

The CDR3 protein is CSASQPAGGLYEQYF. The DNA for the CDR3 is TGCAGTGCTAGTCAACCAGCGGGGGGACTCTACGAGCAGTACTTC. The rearrangement joins TRBV20-1 to TRBJ2-7; 9 positions match TRBD2. J was trimmed by 3 bases and V by 3 bases; bases with no gene match: 9. CDR3 length: 15 residues. Germline-derived CDR1 and CDR2 are DFQATT and SNEGSKA (reference sequence).

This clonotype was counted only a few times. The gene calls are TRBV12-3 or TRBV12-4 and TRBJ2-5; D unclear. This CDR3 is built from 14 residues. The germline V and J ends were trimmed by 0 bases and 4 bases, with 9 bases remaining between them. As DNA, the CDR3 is TGTGCCAGCAGTTTAGCGGCATGGGCAGAGACCCAGTACTTC. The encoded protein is CASSLAAWAETQYF.

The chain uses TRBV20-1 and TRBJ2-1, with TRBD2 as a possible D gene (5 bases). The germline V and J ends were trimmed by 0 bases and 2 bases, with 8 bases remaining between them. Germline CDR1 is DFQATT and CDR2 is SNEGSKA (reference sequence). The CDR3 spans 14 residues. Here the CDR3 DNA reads TGCAGTGCTAGAGACGGGGTAACCTACAATGAGCAGTTCTTC. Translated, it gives CSARDGVTYNEQFF.

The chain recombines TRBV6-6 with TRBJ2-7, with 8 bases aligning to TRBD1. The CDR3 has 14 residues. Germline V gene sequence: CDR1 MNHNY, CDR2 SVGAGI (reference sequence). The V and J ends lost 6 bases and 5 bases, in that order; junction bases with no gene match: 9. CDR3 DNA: TGTGCCAGCAGCCTGCCGACAGGGGTCCACGAGCAGTACTTC. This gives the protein CASSLPTGVHEQYF.

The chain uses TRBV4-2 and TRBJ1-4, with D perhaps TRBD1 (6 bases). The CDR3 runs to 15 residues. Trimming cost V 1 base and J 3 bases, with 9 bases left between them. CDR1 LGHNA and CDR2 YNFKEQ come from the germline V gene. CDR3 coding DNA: TGTGCCAGCAGCCAAGGCGGACAGCCTAATGAAAAACTGTTTTTT. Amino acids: CASSQGGQPNEKLFF.

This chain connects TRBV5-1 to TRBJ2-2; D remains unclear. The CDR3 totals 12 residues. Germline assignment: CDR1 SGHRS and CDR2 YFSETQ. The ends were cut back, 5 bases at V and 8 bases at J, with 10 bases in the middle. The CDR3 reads CASRTPPGELFF. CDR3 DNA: TGCGCCAGCAGGACTCCCCCTGGGGAGCTGTTTTTT.

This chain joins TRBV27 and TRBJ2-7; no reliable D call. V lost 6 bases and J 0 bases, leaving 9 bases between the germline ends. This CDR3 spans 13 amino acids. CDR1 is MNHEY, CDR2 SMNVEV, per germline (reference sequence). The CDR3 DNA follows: TGTGCCAGCAGGGACGGGCACTCCTACGAGCAGTACTTC. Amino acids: CASRDGHSYEQYF.

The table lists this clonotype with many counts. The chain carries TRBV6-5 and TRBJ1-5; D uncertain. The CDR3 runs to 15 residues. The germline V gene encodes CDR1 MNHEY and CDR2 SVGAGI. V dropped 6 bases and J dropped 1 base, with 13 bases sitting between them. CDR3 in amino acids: CASRGAGGSNQPQHF. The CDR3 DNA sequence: TGTGCCAGCAGGGGCGCGGGAGGGAGCAATCAGCCCCAGCATTTT.

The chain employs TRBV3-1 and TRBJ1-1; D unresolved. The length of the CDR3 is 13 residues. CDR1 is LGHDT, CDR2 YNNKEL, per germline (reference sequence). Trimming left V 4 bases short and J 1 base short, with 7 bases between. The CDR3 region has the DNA TGTGCCAGCAGCCCGATGCAGAACACTGAAGCTTTCTTT. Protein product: CASSPMQNTEAFF.

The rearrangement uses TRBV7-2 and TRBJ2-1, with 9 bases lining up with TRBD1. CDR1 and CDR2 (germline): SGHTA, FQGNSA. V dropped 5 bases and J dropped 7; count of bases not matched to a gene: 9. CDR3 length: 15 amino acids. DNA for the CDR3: TGTGCCAGCAGCCGGGCCGGGACAGGGTCGAATGAGCAGTTCTTC. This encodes CASSRAGTGSNEQFF.

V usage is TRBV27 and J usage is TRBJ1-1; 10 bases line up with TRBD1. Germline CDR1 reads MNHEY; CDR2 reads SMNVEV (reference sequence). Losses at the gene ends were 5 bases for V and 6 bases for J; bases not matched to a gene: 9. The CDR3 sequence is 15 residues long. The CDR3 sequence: CASSGTGTGAPEAFF. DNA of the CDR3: TGTGCCAGCAGTGGAACCGGGACAGGGGCCCCTGAAGCTTTCTTT.

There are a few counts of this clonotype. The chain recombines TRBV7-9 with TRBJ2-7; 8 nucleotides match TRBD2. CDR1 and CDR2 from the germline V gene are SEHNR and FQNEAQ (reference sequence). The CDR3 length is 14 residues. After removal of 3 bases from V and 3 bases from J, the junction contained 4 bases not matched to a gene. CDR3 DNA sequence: TGTGCCAGCAGCTTCCCCAGCGGGAGCTACGAGCAGTACTTC. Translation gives CASSFPSGSYEQYF. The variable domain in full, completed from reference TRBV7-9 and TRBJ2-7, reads DTGVSQNPRHKITKRGQNVTFRCDPISEHNRLYWYRQTLGQGPEFLTYFQNEAQLEKSRLLSDRFSAERPKGSFSTLEIQRTEQGDSAMYLCASSFPSGSYEQYFGPGTRLTVT.

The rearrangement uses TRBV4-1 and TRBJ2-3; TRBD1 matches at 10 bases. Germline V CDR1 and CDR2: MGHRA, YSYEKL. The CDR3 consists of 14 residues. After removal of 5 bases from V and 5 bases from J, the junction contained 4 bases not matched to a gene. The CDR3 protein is CASSKRTGGDTQYF. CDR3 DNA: TGCGCCAGCAGCAAAAGGACAGGGGGAGATACGCAGTATTTT.

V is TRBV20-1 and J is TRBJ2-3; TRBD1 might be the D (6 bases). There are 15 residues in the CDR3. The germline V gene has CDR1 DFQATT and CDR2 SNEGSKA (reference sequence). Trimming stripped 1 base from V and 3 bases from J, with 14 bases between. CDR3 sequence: CSARGSGARTDTQYF. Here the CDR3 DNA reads TGCAGTGCTAGAGGTTCAGGGGCGAGAACAGATACGCAGTATTTT.

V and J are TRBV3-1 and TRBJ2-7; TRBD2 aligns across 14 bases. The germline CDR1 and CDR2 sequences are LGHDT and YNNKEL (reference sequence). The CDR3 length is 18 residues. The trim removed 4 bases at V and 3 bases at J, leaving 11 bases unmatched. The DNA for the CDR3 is TGTGCCAGCAGCCGACTTTCCGGGACTAGCGGGAGTATCTACGAGCAGTACTTC. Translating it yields CASSRLSGTSGSIYEQYF.

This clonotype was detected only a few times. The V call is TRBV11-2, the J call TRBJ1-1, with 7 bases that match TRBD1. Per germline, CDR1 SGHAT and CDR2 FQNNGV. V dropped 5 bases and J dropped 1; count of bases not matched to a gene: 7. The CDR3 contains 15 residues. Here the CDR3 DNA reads TGTGCCAGCAGCCAATTGACAGGGACGAACACTGAAGCTTTCTTT. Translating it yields CASSQLTGTNTEAFF.

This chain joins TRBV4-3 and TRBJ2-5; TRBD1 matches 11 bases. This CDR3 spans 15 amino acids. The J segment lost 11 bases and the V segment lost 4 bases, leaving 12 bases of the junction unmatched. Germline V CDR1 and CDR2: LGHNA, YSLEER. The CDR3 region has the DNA TGCGCCAGCAGCCCAGTCGGGACAGGGGGGGAAGGGCAGTACTTC. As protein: CASSPVGTGGEGQYF.

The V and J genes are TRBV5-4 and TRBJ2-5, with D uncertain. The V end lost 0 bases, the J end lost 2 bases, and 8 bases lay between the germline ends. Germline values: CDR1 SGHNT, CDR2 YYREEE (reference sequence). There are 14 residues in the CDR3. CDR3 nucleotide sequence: TGTGCCAGCAGCTTGGTGACACTTCAAGAGACCCAGTACTTC. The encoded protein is CASSLVTLQETQYF.